This is a list of T cell receptor beta chains from one sample in a study of identical twins. TCRdb fed the 5' RACE reads into MiXCR, producing one record per CDR3 protein. The data hold some 900,000 distinct CDR3 sequences, with more than 9% observed a single time. The same data also went into a second study, on yellow fever vaccine responses in identical twins.

Sequencing was carried out using PBMCs. These receptors all come from a woman younger than 35 in good health. CDR3s include the opening cysteine and the closing phenylalanine or tryptophan. The D gene is left open where the match is weak. A clone size is listed for some rows: how often the clone was seen (once, few, many), or a class if it is expanded.

clone_size d_call j_call v_call cdr3_nt cdr3_aa
- - TRBJ2-1 TRBV20-1 TGCAGTGCTAGCCGGGACGACAATGAGCAGTTCTTC CSASRDDNEQFF
few - TRBJ2-1 TRBV24-1 TGTGCCACCAGTGATTCGAGTCAGGGCAGCGACAATGAGCAGTTCTTC CATSDSSQGSDNEQFF
- - TRBJ2-3 TRBV18 TGTGCCAGCTCACCAACTACAGGCACCTTCACAGATACGCAGTATTTT CASSPTTGTFTDTQYF
- - TRBJ2-1 TRBV7-6 TGTGCCAGCAGCTCTAGCGGGACAGGTCACAATGAGCAGTTCTTC CASSSSGTGHNEQFF
few - TRBJ2-1 TRBV20-1 TGCAGTGCCGGTGGGGCCCTCGATGAGCAGTTCTTC CSAGGALDEQFF
few - TRBJ1-1 TRBV21-1 TGTGCCAGCAGCCCCCGTGGAGGGCCGAACACTGAAGCTTTCTTT CASSPRGGPNTEAFF
many - TRBJ2-3 TRBV29-1 TGCAGCGTTGATTTCAGCACAGATACGCAGTATTTT CSVDFSTDTQYF
medium-sized TRBD2 TRBJ2-1 TRBV12-3/TRBV12-4 TGTGCCAGCAGCCCCACCCCCGGGACTAGCGGGAGGGGCTCCTACAATGAGCAGTTCTTC CASSPTPGTSGRGSYNEQFF
many - TRBJ1-2 TRBV12-3/TRBV12-4 TGTGCCAGCAGTTCACAGGGCGGAGGTGGCTACACCTTC CASSSQGGGGYTF
few - TRBJ2-3 TRBV15 TGTGCCACCAGCAGAGGGTCCAGCACAGATACGCAGTATTTT CATSRGSSTDTQYF
- - TRBJ2-7 TRBV20-1 TGCAGTGCTAGAGCGGTTAGCAAACCCTACGAGCAGTACTTC CSARAVSKPYEQYF
- - TRBJ2-3 TRBV28 TGTGCCAGCAGTCCCCCATGGCCTCACACAGATACGCAGTATTTT CASSPPWPHTDTQYF
- - TRBJ1-1 TRBV14 TGTGCCAGCAGCCAAGGCTTAGGATTGCTTGGGGAAGCTTTCTTT CASSQGLGLLGEAFF
many TRBD2 TRBJ2-1 TRBV12-3/TRBV12-4 TGTGCCAGCAGTAAGACTAGCGGGAGTTCTAATGAGCAGTTCTTC CASSKTSGSSNEQFF
- - TRBJ2-7 TRBV10-3 TGTGCCATCAGTACGACATCTATTGGCTCCTACGAGCAGTACTTC CAISTTSIGSYEQYF
many - TRBJ1-1 TRBV20-1 TGCAGTGCTAGCCCCGTTTATGGGGGGCGGTTGACTGAAGCTTTCTTT CSASPVYGGRLTEAFF
- - TRBJ2-7 TRBV28 TGTGCCAGCAGTTGGCGCGGGGACGAGCAGTACTTC CASSWRGDEQYF
few TRBD1 TRBJ2-5 TRBV12-3/TRBV12-4 TGTGCCAGCAGGCCCGGGACAGGGGGAGAAGAGACCCAGTACTTC CASRPGTGGEETQYF